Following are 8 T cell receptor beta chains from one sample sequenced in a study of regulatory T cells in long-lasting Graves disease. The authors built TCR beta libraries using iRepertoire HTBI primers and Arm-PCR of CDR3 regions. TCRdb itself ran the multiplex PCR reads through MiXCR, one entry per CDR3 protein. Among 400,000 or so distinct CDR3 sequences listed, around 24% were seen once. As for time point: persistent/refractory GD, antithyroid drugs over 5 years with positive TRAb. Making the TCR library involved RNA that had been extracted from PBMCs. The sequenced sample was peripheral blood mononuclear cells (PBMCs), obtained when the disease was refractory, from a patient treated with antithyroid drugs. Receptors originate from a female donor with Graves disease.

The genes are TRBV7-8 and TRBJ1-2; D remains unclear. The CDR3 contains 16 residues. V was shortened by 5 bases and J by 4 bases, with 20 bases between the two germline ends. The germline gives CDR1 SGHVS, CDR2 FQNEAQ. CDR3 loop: CASSQLYSGDPYGYTF. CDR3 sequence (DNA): TGTGCCAGCAGCCAATTATATTCAGGAGATCCCTATGGCTACACCTTC.

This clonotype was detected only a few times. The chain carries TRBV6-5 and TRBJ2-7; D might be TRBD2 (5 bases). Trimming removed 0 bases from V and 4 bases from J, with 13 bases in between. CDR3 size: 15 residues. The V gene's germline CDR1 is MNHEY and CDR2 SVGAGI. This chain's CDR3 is CASSYSRVPFYEQYF. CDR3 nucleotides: TGTGCCAGCAGTTACTCGAGGGTCCCCTTTTACGAGCAGTACTTC.

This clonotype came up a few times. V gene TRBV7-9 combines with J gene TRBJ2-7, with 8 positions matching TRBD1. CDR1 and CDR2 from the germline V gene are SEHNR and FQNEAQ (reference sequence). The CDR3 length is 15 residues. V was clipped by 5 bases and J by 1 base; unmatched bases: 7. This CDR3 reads CASSKPTGGSYEQYF. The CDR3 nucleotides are TGTGCCAGCAGCAAACCCACAGGGGGTTCCTACGAGCAGTACTTC.

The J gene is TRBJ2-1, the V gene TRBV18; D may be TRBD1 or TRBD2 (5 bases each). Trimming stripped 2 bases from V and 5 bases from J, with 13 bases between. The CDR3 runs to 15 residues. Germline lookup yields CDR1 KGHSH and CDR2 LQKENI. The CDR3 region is CASSPTTGPNNEQFF. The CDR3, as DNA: TGTGCCAGCTCACCAACAACGGGACCCAACAATGAGCAGTTCTTC. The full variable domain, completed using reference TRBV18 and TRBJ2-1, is NAGVMQNPRHLVRRRGQEARLRCSPMKGHSHVYWYRQLPEEGLKFMVYLQKENIIDESGMPKERFSAEFPKEGPSILRIQQVVRGDSAAYFCASSPTTGPNNEQFFGPGTRLTVL.

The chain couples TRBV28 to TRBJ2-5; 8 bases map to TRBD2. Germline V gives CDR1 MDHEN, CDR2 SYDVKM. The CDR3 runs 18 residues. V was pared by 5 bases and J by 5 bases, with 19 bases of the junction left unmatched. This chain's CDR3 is CASSASGLKGLGQETQYF. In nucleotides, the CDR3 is TGTGCCAGCAGTGCCTCCGGCCTGAAGGGACTAGGGCAGGAGACCCAGTACTTC.

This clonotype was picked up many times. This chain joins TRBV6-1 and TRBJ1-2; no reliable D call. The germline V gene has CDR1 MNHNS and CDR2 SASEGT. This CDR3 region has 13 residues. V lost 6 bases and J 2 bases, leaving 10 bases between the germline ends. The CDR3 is CASSMFPNYGYTF. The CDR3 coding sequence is TGTGCCAGCAGCATGTTCCCCAACTATGGCTACACCTTC.

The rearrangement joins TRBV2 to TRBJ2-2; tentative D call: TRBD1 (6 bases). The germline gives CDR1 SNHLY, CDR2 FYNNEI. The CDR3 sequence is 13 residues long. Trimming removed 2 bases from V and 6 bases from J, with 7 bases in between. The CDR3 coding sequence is TGTGCCAGCAGTGAACAGGGGCCCGGGGAGCTGTTTTTT. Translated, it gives CASSEQGPGELFF.

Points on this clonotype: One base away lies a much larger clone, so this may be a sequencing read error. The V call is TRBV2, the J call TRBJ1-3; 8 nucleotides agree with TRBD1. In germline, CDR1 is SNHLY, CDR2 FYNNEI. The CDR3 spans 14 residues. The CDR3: CASSSTGAGNAIYF. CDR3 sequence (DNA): TGTGCCAGCAGTTCGACAGGGGCTGGAAACGCCATATATTTT.